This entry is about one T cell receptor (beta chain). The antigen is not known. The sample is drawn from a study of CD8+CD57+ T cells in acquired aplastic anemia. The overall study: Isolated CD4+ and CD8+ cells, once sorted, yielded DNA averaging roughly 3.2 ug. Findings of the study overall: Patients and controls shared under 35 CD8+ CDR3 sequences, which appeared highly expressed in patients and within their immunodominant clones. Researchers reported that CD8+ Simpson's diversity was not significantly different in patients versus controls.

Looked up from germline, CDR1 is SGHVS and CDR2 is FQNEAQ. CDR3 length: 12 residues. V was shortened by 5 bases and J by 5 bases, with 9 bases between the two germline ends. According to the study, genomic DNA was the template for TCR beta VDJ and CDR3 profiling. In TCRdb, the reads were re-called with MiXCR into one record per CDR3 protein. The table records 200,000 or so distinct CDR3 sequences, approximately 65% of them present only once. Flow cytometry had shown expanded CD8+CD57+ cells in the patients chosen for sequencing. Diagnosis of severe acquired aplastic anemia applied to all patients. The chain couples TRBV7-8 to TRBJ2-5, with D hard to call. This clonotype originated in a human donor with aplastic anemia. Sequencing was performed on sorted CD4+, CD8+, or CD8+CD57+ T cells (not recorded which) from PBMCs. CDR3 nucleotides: TGTGCCAGCAGCCGGCCCCGGGAGACCCAGTACTTC. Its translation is CASSRPRETQYF.